The 8 T cell receptor beta chains below were found in one sample sequenced in a study of blood T cell repertoires in COVID-19. Repertoires were generated with immunoSEQ multiplex PCR, while TCRdb's copy carries only in-frame clones and drops some. The sample includes about 410,000 clones, 80% to 95% of them seen just once. The sample comprised PBMCs or T cells enriched from blood (not recorded which). These TCRs come from a man between 18 and 35 years old who had recovered from COVID-19.

The chain couples TRBV12-3 or TRBV12-4 to TRBJ2-1; 11 bases map to TRBD2. After removal of 1 base from V and 15 bases from J, the junction contained 5 bases not matched to a gene. CDR3 length: 13 amino acids. CDR3 protein: CASSLVAGGVLFF. CDR3 nucleotides: TGTGCCAGCAGTTTAGTAGCGGGGGGGGTCTTGTTCTTC.

The chain uses TRBV2 and TRBJ1-6, with no clear D. This CDR3 has 11 amino acids. Per the germline V gene, CDR1 is SNHLY and CDR2 is FYNNEI. The ends were cut back, 8 bases at V and 5 bases at J, with 4 bases in the middle. The CDR3 DNA reads TGTGCCAGCCTAAATAATTCACCCCTCCACTTT. Translated, it gives CASLNNSPLHF.

The chain couples TRBV28 to TRBJ1-6; D may be TRBD1 (6 bases). The CDR3 spans 16 residues. The V gene lost 3 bases and the J gene lost 0 bases, with 9 bases spanning the gap. Germline CDR1 reads MDHEN; CDR2 reads SYDVKM. CDR3 nucleotide sequence: TGTGCCAGCAGTTTTCGGGGGGCCTCCTATAATTCACCCCTCCACTTT. Translation: CASSFRGASYNSPLHF.

The chain has TRBV12-3 or TRBV12-4 and TRBJ1-2, with 7 bases aligning to TRBD1. With 5 bases clipped from V and 8 bases from J, the junction kept 8 bases outside the gene matches. The length of the CDR3 is 13 residues. As DNA, the CDR3 is TGTGCCAGCAGTCGCTCACAGGGGCACGGCTACACCTTC. This encodes CASSRSQGHGYTF.

The genes are TRBV7-2 and TRBJ2-2, with D maybe TRBD2 (5 bases). The CDR3 runs to 16 residues. The germline gives CDR1 SGHTA, CDR2 FQGNSA. Trimming took 3 bases from V and 2 from J, leaving 13 bases between them. The CDR3: CASSFFPGINTGELFF. CDR3 DNA: TGTGCCAGCAGCTTCTTTCCCGGGATAAACACCGGGGAGCTGTTTTTT.

This clone appeared once. The chain links TRBV5-1 to TRBJ2-5; 10 nucleotides line up with TRBD2. Trimming at V came to 2 bases and at J to 4 bases, leaving 5 bases not matched to a gene. This CDR3 contains 15 residues. The germline V gene encodes CDR1 SGHRS and CDR2 YFSETQ. The CDR3 DNA is TGCGCCAGCAGCTTCGGGACTAGCGTGAGAGAGACCCAGTACTTC. Translated: CASSFGTSVRETQYF.

The gene calls are TRBV11-2 and TRBJ2-7; perhaps TRBD1 as D (6 bases). Trimming took off 1 base at V and 11 bases at J, with 18 bases between the two ends. CDR3 length: 14 amino acids. From germline, CDR1 is SGHAT and CDR2 FQNNGV. The CDR3 DNA reads as TGTGCCAGCAGCTTAGGCCAGCAGACAGGTTCGGAGTACTTC. This sequence encodes CASSLGQQTGSEYF.

This chain links TRBV19 with TRBJ2-7; a weak D match, TRBD2 (5 bases). Germline CDR1 LNHDA, CDR2 SQIVND (reference sequence). This CDR3 comprises 14 residues. V was trimmed by 3 bases and J by 2 bases, leaving 11 bases between them. CDR3 coding DNA: TGTGCCAGTAGTATTGGCGGGTTTGCCTACGAGCAGTACTTC. It translates to CASSIGGFAYEQYF.